These 17 T cell receptor beta chains were all obtained from the same sample, sequenced in a study of blood T cell repertoires in COVID-19. Here immunoSEQ multiplex PCR was the method, and the copy in TCRdb shows in-frame clones only, minus some. Found here are approximately 74,000 clones, about 82% of them singletons; the top ten hold 4.8%. The sample was peripheral blood. The receptors come from a woman older than 75 with active or convalescent COVID-19.

This clone was found once. The V gene is TRBV15, the J gene TRBJ2-6; D gene ambiguous. V lost 0 bases and J lost 0, with 6 bases in between. Germline V lookup: CDR1 LNHNV, CDR2 YYDKDF (reference sequence). This CDR3 spans 16 amino acids. The CDR3 DNA is TGTGCCACCAGCAGAGACAGACTCTCTGGGGCCAACGTCCTGACTTTC. This codes for CATSRDRLSGANVLTF.

The chain couples TRBV3-1 (or the pseudogene TRBV3-2) to TRBJ1-1; D is uncertain. Trimming cost V 3 bases and J 5 bases, with 13 bases left between them. CDR1 and CDR2 from the germline V gene are LGHDT and YNNKEL (reference sequence). There are 14 residues in the CDR3. In nucleotides, the CDR3 is TGTGCCAGCAGCCAGGGCAGCCGAGGGACTGAAGCTTTCTTT. Its translation is CASSQGSRGTEAFF.

The chain employs TRBV24-1 and TRBJ2-3; TRBD2 matches 9 bases. The CDR3 covers 18 residues. V was clipped by 2 bases and J by 1 base; unmatched bases: 9. Germline-derived CDR1 and CDR2 are KGHDR and SFDVKD. Written as DNA, the CDR3 is TGTGCCACCAGTGATTCTCAGAAAAGGACTAGCGGCACAGATACGCAGTATTTT. Protein sequence: CATSDSQKRTSGTDTQYF.

The gene calls are TRBV28 and TRBJ2-1, with D possibly being TRBD1 (6 bases). V gave up 1 base and J gave up 15 bases, with 13 bases separating them. The CDR3 sequence is 12 residues long. Germline V gene lookup returns CDR1 MDHEN and CDR2 SYDVKM. The CDR3 DNA reads as TGTGCCAGCAGTTTATTGGGGACATCCAGGTTCTTC. It codes for CASSLLGTSRFF.

The chain couples TRBV15 to TRBJ2-3; a possible D gene is TRBD1 (6 bases). The CDR3 totals 13 residues. Germline V gives CDR1 LNHNV, CDR2 YYDKDF (reference sequence). The V gene lost 7 bases and the J gene lost 3 bases, with 11 bases spanning the gap. CDR3 region: CATKLGGTDTQYF. The CDR3, as DNA: TGTGCCACCAAACTAGGGGGAACAGATACGCAGTATTTT.

The chain uses TRBV5-4 and TRBJ2-5, with 12 bases identical to TRBD2. V lost 1 base and J lost 4; bases outside the gene matches: 8. Germline values: CDR1 SGHNT, CDR2 YYREEE (reference sequence). The CDR3 is 17 amino acids. The CDR3 region has the DNA TGTGCCAGCAGCTTGCGGGCTAGCGGGGGGGCTGGAGAGACCCAGTACTTC. Protein sequence: CASSLRASGGAGETQYF.

This chain links TRBV5-6 with TRBJ2-1; the match to TRBD2 covers 13 bases. The germline V gene encodes CDR1 SGHDT and CDR2 YYEEEE. The ends lost 3 bases at V and 7 bases at J; junction bases unmatched: 1. CDR3 length: 14 amino acids. The chain's CDR3 is CASSSGLAGNEQFF. CDR3 coding DNA: TGTGCCAGCAGCTCGGGACTAGCGGGAAATGAGCAGTTCTTC.

This chain joins TRBV9 and TRBJ2-2, with D perhaps TRBD2 (5 bases). The CDR3 contains 15 residues. Trimming took off 4 bases at V and 3 bases at J, with 13 bases between the two ends. Germline CDR1 and CDR2: SGDLS and YYNGEE. The CDR3 here is CASSPRTRDTGELFF. CDR3 DNA sequence: TGTGCCAGCAGCCCTCGGACGAGGGACACCGGGGAGCTGTTTTTT.

This chain's CDR3 is CASSKSSSGGVTGELFF. CDR3 coding DNA: TGTGCCAGCAGCAAAAGCTCTAGCGGGGGGGTCACCGGGGAGCTGTTTTTT. V and J are TRBV7-2 and TRBJ2-2, with TRBD2 matching over 12 bases. The V gene end was trimmed by 5 bases and the J gene end by 4 bases; junction bases not matched to a gene: 8. CDR3 length equals 17 residues. Per germline, CDR1 SGHTA and CDR2 FQGNSA. Drawing the rest from reference TRBV7-2 and TRBJ2-2, the complete variable domain is GAGVSQSPSNKVTEKGKDVELRCDPISGHTALYWYRQSLGQGLEFLIYFQGNSAPDKSGLPSDRFSAERTGGSVSTLTIQRTQQEDSAVYLCASSKSSSGGVTGELFFGEGSRLTVL.

The V call is TRBV3-1 (or the pseudogene TRBV3-2), the J call TRBJ1-2; 9 bases agree with TRBD1. This CDR3 is built from 14 residues. In germline, CDR1 is LGHDT, CDR2 YNNKEL (reference sequence). J gave up 6 bases and V 4 bases, and 6 bases lay outside the gene matches. In DNA, the CDR3 is TGTGCCAGCAGCCTCGGCGGGACAGGGCATGGCTACACCTTC. It specifies CASSLGGTGHGYTF.

Written as DNA, the CDR3 is TGTGCCAGCAGCTTAGATCTCCCCACACTAGGCGCTAGCACAGATACGCAGTATTTT. Protein: CASSLDLPTLGASTDTQYF. This chain links TRBV11-3 with TRBJ2-3, with D perhaps matching TRBD2 (5 bases). Germline CDR1 is SGHNT and CDR2 is YENEEA. This CDR3 has 19 amino acids. With 0 bases removed from V and 0 bases from J, the gap between germline ends came to 19 bases.

DNA for the CDR3: TGTGCCAGCAGTTGGAGGATCGTGAATAATTCACCCCTCCACTTT. It yields the protein CASSWRIVNNSPLHF. The chain links TRBV6-5 to TRBJ1-6, with D hard to call. Germline values: CDR1 MNHEY, CDR2 SVGAGI. V shed 4 bases and J shed 5 bases, with 12 bases lying between them. This CDR3 is built from 15 residues.

CDR3 sequence: CASSGHRGPDEKLFF. For the CDR3, the DNA is TGTGCCAGCAGCGGCCACAGGGGTCCGGATGAAAAACTGTTTTTT. The V call is TRBV6-2 or TRBV6-3, the J call TRBJ1-4; 7 bases are a match to TRBD1. Germline-derived CDR1 and CDR2 are MNHEY and SVGEGT. CDR3 length: 15 amino acids. V was clipped by 6 bases and J by 6 bases; unmatched bases: 10.

For the CDR3, the DNA is TGTGCCAGCAGCTCGTCTGCCTTGGGCGGGAGGTCCGGGGAGCTGTTTTTT. This translates into CASSSSALGGRSGELFF. The chain links TRBV7-2 to TRBJ2-2; 8 bases map to TRBD2. This CDR3 has 17 amino acids. The V gene end was trimmed by 4 bases and the J gene end by 6 bases; junction bases not matched to a gene: 13. CDR1 and CDR2 (germline): SGHTA, FQGNSA.

The J gene is TRBJ2-7, the V gene TRBV4-3; 7 bases are a match to TRBD2. After removal of 1 base from V and 3 bases from J, the junction contained 0 bases not matched to a gene. This CDR3 region has 13 residues. Germline-derived CDR1 and CDR2 are LGHNA and YSLEER. CDR3 in DNA: TGCGCCAGCAGCCAAGGCGGGAGCTACGAGCAGTACTTC. Residues: CASSQGGSYEQYF.

The chain links TRBV4-2 to TRBJ1-3; D ambiguous. The CDR3 has 16 amino acids. V was clipped by 1 base and J by 4 bases, with 14 bases between them. Germline loops: CDR1 LGHNA, CDR2 YNFKEQ. CDR3 residues: CASSQADFSGGNTIYF. Here the CDR3 DNA reads TGTGCCAGCAGCCAAGCGGACTTCTCGGGAGGAAACACCATATATTTT.

The CDR3 spells CASSPRGTTVETQYF. CDR3 in DNA: TGCGCCAGCAGCCCTCGGGGGACCACAGTGGAGACCCAGTACTTC. The rearrangement joins TRBV4-1 to TRBJ2-5; D might be TRBD2 (6 bases). V lost 4 bases, J lost 5 bases, and 17 bases lay in between. Germline V gene data show CDR1 as MGHRA and CDR2 as YSYEKL. The CDR3 has 15 residues.